What follows are 23 T cell receptor beta chains derived from one specimen sequenced in a study of blood T cell repertoires in COVID-19. Method: immunoSEQ multiplex PCR; TCRdb's copy keeps in-frame clones and lacks some. In the table there are 250,000 to 300,000 clones, roughly 86% of which are singletons. Source material: PBMCs or T cells enriched from blood (not recorded which). These TCRs come from a woman between 50 and 59 years old who had been exposed to COVID-19.

This clone was observed once. J is TRBJ1-2 and V is TRBV15; tentative D call: TRBD1 (5 bases). CDR1 is LNHNV, CDR2 YYDKDF, per germline (reference sequence). The CDR3 consists of 16 residues. Trimming stripped 0 bases from V and 4 bases from J, with 15 bases between. The CDR3 here is CATSRDQQVEGYGYTF. DNA for the CDR3: TGTGCCACCAGCAGAGATCAACAGGTGGAGGGCTATGGCTACACCTTC.

The chain uses TRBV18 and TRBJ2-7; 10 bases fit TRBD2. Per germline, CDR1 KGHSH and CDR2 LQKENI. Unmatched junction bases numbered 2, after V lost 3 bases and J lost 3 bases. This CDR3 has 14 amino acids. The CDR3 sequence is CASSPPSGGYEQYF. CDR3 DNA: TGTGCCAGCTCACCTCCTAGCGGGGGCTACGAGCAGTACTTC.

The chain joins TRBV5-4 to TRBJ2-2, with 10 bases aligning to TRBD2. V was clipped by 1 base and J by 5 bases; unmatched bases: 8. This CDR3 contains 17 residues. Germline lookup yields CDR1 SGHNT and CDR2 YYREEE (reference sequence). The CDR3 bases are TGTGCCAGCAGCTTGCCCAGCGGGGGGGCCGTAACCGGGGAGCTGTTTTTT. This sequence encodes CASSLPSGGAVTGELFF.

The table lists this clone with a count of one. The genes are TRBV28 and TRBJ1-3, with TRBD1 matching over 8 bases. The J segment lost 0 bases and the V segment lost 11 bases, leaving 12 bases of the junction unmatched. In germline, CDR1 is MDHEN, CDR2 SYDVKM. This CDR3 has 16 residues. The chain's CDR3 is CAAIPGQGHSGNTIYF. CDR3 bases: TGTGCCGCAATACCCGGACAGGGCCACTCTGGAAACACCATATATTTT.

V is TRBV18 and J is TRBJ2-6; 8 nucleotides match TRBD1. V lost 6 bases to trimming and J lost 0 bases; unmatched junction nucleotides: 7. The germline V gene encodes CDR1 KGHSH and CDR2 LQKENI. The CDR3 runs 17 residues. DNA for the CDR3: TGTGCCAGCTCCCCCGGACAGGGCAGCTCTGGGGCCAACGTCCTGACTTTC. Protein sequence: CASSPGQGSSGANVLTF. Variable domain in full (rest from reference TRBV18 and TRBJ2-6): NAGVMQNPRHLVRRRGQEARLRCSPMKGHSHVYWYRQLPEEGLKFMVYLQKENIIDESGMPKERFSAEFPKEGPSILRIQQVVRGDSAAYFCASSPGQGSSGANVLTFGAGSRLTVL.

The chain carries TRBV28 and TRBJ2-7; no clear D gene. In germline, CDR1 is MDHEN, CDR2 SYDVKM. The CDR3 runs 13 residues. V dropped 6 bases and J dropped 1 base, with 10 bases sitting between them. CDR3: CASRVPLSYEQYF. The CDR3 DNA follows: TGTGCCAGCAGGGTACCACTTTCCTACGAGCAGTACTTC.

The chain carries TRBV4-1 and TRBJ2-1; TRBD2 aligns across 7 bases. The V gene end was trimmed by 0 bases and the J gene end by 1 base; junction bases not matched to a gene: 12. Germline lookup yields CDR1 MGHRA and CDR2 YSYEKL. The CDR3 length is 19 residues. Here the CDR3 reads CASSQDPIAGDISYNEQFF. DNA of the CDR3: TGCGCCAGCAGCCAAGATCCGATAGCGGGCGACATTTCCTACAATGAGCAGTTCTTC.

J is TRBJ1-3 and V is TRBV29-1, with a weak D call TRBD1 (6 bases). Germline-derived CDR1 and CDR2 are SQVTM and ANQGSEA. This CDR3 has 13 residues. V shed 7 bases and J shed 1 base, with 11 bases lying between them. In DNA, the CDR3 is TGCAGCGCTAGGGGACATTCTGGAAACACCATATATTTT. Protein product: CSARGHSGNTIYF.

The V call is TRBV2, the J call TRBJ2-7; TRBD1 agrees at 8 bases. The junction had 6 bases not matched to a gene; V was cut back by 3 bases and J by 2 bases. This CDR3 comprises 15 residues. Per the germline V gene, CDR1 is SNHLY and CDR2 is FYNNEI. In DNA form, the CDR3 reads TGTGCCAGCAGTGAGCGACAGGGGTTTGCCTACGAGCAGTACTTC. Translated, it gives CASSERQGFAYEQYF.

This clone has only a few counts. The chain has TRBV3-1 (or the pseudogene TRBV3-2) and TRBJ2-1; 8 positions agree with TRBD1. The germline V gene encodes CDR1 LGHDT and CDR2 YNNKEL (reference sequence). The CDR3 covers 16 residues. With V trimmed by 6 bases and J by 3 bases, 10 bases remained unmatched. The CDR3 bases are TGTGCCAGCAGTCTCACCGGGACAGGAAGCTACAATGAGCAGTTCTTC. Translating it yields CASSLTGTGSYNEQFF.

The chain is built from TRBV24-1 and TRBJ2-5; maybe TRBD1 (5 bases). With 4 bases removed from V and 4 bases from J, the gap between germline ends came to 15 bases. The CDR3 spans 15 residues. Germline CDR1 and CDR2: KGHDR and SFDVKD. The CDR3 DNA is TGTGCCACCAGTGACCCGGGCCTCAGGGCAGAGACCCAGTACTTC. Translated: CATSDPGLRAETQYF.

The chain carries TRBV15 and TRBJ1-1, with 7 bases that match TRBD1. V shed 1 base and J 2 bases; nucleotides not matched to a gene: 4. The CDR3 has 15 amino acids. Germline V gene sequence: CDR1 LNHNV, CDR2 YYDKDF (reference sequence). The CDR3 is CATSRGRGRNTEAFF. CDR3 nucleotide sequence: TGTGCCACCAGCAGAGGAAGGGGGCGTAACACTGAAGCTTTCTTT.

The chain couples TRBV4-1 to TRBJ2-5; D may be TRBD2 (5 bases). V lost 4 bases and J 7 bases, leaving 28 bases between the germline ends. This CDR3 has 18 amino acids. Germline V gives CDR1 MGHRA, CDR2 YSYEKL. The CDR3 nucleotides are TGCGCCAGCAGCCGCAAGCAACAGTTTCAGCAGGACTCGGGGACCCAGTACTTC. Translation gives CASSRKQQFQQDSGTQYF.

The genes are TRBV4-2 and TRBJ2-3; 11 bases align to TRBD1. V lost 0 bases, J lost 3 bases, and 2 bases stayed unmatched. The CDR3 has 16 amino acids. Germline V gene lookup returns CDR1 LGHNA and CDR2 YNFKEQ. CDR3 sequence: CASSQEGQGGTDTQYF. Written as DNA, the CDR3 is TGTGCCAGCAGCCAAGAGGGACAGGGGGGTACAGATACGCAGTATTTT.

The chain combines TRBV6-5 with TRBJ1-1, with D perhaps matching TRBD1 (5 bases). CDR1 is MNHEY and CDR2 is SVGAGI in the germline V gene. Between the trimmed V and J ends, which lost 8 bases and 0 bases, there was a span of 13 bases. The CDR3 totals 14 residues. The CDR3 loop reads CASAQPGMNTEAFF. In DNA, the CDR3 is TGTGCCAGCGCACAACCAGGGATGAACACTGAAGCTTTCTTT.

V and J are TRBV7-2 and TRBJ2-3, with D possibly TRBD2 on 6 matching bases. Deletions cut 1 base from V and 4 bases from J, with 12 bases between. The CDR3 contains 15 residues. CDR1 SGHTA and CDR2 FQGNSA come from the germline V gene. The CDR3 DNA reads TGTGCCAGCAGCTTAGTGGCGGGGAGGTCAGATACGCAGTATTTT. Protein sequence: CASSLVAGRSDTQYF.

This clone has just one count. In nucleotides, the CDR3 is TGTGCCAGCAGCCCAGGGACCGGCGGGGTGAACACTGAAGCTTTCTTT. It is translated as CASSPGTGGVNTEAFF. V usage is TRBV11-2 and J usage is TRBJ1-1, with TRBD1 as a possible D gene (5 bases). Trimming cost V 5 bases and J 0 bases, with 16 bases left between them. Germline lookup yields CDR1 SGHAT and CDR2 FQNNGV. CDR3 length: 16 residues. The entire variable domain, with the rest obtained from reference TRBV11-2 and TRBJ1-1, is as follows: EAGVAQSPRYKIIEKRQSVAFWCNPISGHATLYWYQQILGQGPKLLIQFQNNGVVDDSQLPKDRFSAERLKGVDSTLKIQPAKLEDSAVYLCASSPGTGGVNTEAFFGQGTRLTVV.

The CDR3 loop is CASSLFAGALSSYNEQFF. The DNA for the CDR3 is TGTGCCAGCAGTCTATTCGCGGGCGCGCTGAGCTCCTACAATGAGCAGTTCTTC. The chain joins TRBV4-2 to TRBJ2-1, with D possibly TRBD2 on 5 matching bases. Between the trimmed V and J ends, which lost 6 bases and 0 bases, there was a span of 21 bases. The germline V gene encodes CDR1 LGHNA and CDR2 YNFKEQ. The CDR3 covers 18 residues.

J is TRBJ1-2 and V is TRBV7-2; 7 bases agree with TRBD1. The CDR3 loop spans 14 amino acids. With 5 bases clipped from V and 2 bases from J, the junction kept 5 bases outside the gene matches. Germline lookup yields CDR1 SGHTA and CDR2 FQGNSA. The CDR3 is CASSPSTGNYGYTF. The CDR3 bases are TGTGCCAGCAGCCCCTCGACAGGGAACTATGGCTACACCTTC.

This clone showed up just a few times. V gene TRBV30 combines with J gene TRBJ1-1, with 10 bases aligning to TRBD1. There are 16 residues in the CDR3. Germline lookup yields CDR1 GTSNPN and CDR2 SVGIG (reference sequence). With V trimmed by 3 bases and J by 4 bases, 11 bases remained unmatched. The CDR3 DNA sequence: TGTGCCTGGAGCGGCGCCGGGACAGGGGATGTCACTGAAGCTTTCTTT. Its translation is CAWSGAGTGDVTEAFF.

The chain combines TRBV5-1 with TRBJ1-2, with 9 positions matching TRBD1. CDR3 length equals 15 residues. In germline, CDR1 is SGHRS, CDR2 YFSETQ. With V trimmed by 0 bases and J by 5 bases, 5 bases remained unmatched. DNA for the CDR3: TGCGCCAGCAGCTTGGGGGGACAGGGTGGATATGGCTACACCTTC. It encodes CASSLGGQGGYGYTF.

The rearrangement joins TRBV3-1 (or the pseudogene TRBV3-2) to TRBJ1-6; D not certain. Per the germline V gene, CDR1 is LGHDT and CDR2 is YNNKEL (reference sequence). The CDR3 covers 13 residues. Trimming left V 4 bases short and J 5 bases short, with 6 bases between. CDR3 in amino acids: CASSPEDNSPLHF. For the CDR3, the DNA is TGTGCCAGCAGCCCGGAGGATAATTCACCCCTCCACTTT.

The chain couples TRBV2 to TRBJ2-7, with 11 bases lining up with TRBD1. The length of the CDR3 is 15 residues. Germline V gene lookup returns CDR1 SNHLY and CDR2 FYNNEI. J was trimmed by 7 bases and V by 7 bases; bases with no gene match: 12. This CDR3 reads CASKESGQGAREQYF. DNA for the CDR3: TGTGCCAGCAAAGAATCTGGACAGGGGGCCCGGGAGCAGTACTTC.